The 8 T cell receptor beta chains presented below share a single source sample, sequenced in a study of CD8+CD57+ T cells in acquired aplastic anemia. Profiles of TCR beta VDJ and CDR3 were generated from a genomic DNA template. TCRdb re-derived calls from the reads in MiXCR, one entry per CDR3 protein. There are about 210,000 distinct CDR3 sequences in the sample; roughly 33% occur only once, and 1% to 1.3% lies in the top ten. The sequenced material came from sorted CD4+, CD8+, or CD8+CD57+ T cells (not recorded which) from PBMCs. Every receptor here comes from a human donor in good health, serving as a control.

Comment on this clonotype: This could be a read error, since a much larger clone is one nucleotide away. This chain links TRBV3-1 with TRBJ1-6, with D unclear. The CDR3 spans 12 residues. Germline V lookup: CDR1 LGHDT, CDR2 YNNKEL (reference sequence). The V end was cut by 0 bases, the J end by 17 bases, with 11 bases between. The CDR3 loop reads CASSQDEFTFHF. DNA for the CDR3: TGTGCCAGCAGCCAAGATGAATTCACCTTCCACTTT.

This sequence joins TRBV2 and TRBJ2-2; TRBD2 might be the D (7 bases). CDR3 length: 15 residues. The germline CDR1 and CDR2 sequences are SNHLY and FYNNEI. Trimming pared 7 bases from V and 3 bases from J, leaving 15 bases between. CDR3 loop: CASKSGAGDTGELFF. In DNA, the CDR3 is TGTGCCAGCAAATCAGGGGCGGGAGACACCGGGGAGCTGTTTTTT.

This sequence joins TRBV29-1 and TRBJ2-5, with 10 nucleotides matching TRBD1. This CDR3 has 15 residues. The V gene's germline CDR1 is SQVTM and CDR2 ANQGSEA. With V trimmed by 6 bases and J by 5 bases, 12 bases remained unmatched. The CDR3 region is CSVDPGQGVGETQYF. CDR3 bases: TGCAGCGTGGACCCAGGACAGGGGGTTGGGGAGACCCAGTACTTC.

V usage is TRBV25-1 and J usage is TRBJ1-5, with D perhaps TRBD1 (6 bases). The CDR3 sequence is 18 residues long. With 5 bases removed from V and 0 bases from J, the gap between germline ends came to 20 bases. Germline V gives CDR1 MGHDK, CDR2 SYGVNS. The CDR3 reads CASSSRGVWRYSNQPQHF. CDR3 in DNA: TGTGCCAGCAGTTCAAGGGGGGTTTGGAGATATAGCAATCAGCCCCAGCATTTT.

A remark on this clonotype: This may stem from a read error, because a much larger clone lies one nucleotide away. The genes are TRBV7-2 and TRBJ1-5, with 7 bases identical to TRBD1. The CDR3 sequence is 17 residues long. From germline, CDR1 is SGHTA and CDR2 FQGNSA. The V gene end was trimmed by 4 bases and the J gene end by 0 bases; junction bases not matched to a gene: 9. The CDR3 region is CASSSVWTGDSNQPQHF. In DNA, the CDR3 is TGTGCCAGCAGCTCAGTATGGACAGGAGATAGCAATCAGCCCCAGCATTTT.

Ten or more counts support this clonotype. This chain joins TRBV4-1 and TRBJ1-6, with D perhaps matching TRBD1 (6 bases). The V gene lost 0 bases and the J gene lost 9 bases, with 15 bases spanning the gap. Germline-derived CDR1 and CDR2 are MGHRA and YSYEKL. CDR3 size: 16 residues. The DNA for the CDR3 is TGCGCCAGCAGCCAAGATACGGGTTACAGGGCTTCACCCCTCCACTTT. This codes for CASSQDTGYRASPLHF.

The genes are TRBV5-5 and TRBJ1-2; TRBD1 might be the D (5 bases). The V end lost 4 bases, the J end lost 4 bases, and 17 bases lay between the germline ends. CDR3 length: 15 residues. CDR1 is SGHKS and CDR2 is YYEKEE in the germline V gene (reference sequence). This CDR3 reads CASSVRGGLGYGYTF. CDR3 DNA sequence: TGTGCCAGCAGCGTTAGGGGCGGATTGGGCTATGGCTACACCTTC.

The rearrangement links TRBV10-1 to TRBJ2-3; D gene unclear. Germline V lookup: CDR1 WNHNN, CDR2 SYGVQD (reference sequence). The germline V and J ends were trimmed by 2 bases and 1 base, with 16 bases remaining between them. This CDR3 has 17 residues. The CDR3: CASSERLPGIGTDTQYF. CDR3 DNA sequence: TGCGCCAGCAGTGAGAGGCTCCCGGGCATTGGCACAGATACGCAGTATTTT.